This TCR beta chain was sequenced for a study of cytomegalovirus exposure and HLA in healthy donors (dated by TCRdb to 2017 to 2019). About the study as a whole: In an earlier analysis of about 560 of the donors, 276 Gb of sequence data and roughly 100 million unique TCR beta sequences from 150 million to 200 million T cells were reported. About 5 DR-DQ haplotypes were handled as single units for association and clustering, since linkage in the cohort was strong. An early release that covered around 590 HLA-typed donors contained 250 to 350 gigabases of sequencing data and about 84 million unique TCR sequences. The study profiled the T cell repertoires of hundreds of subjects by immunosequencing and related them to cytomegalovirus serostatus. Among around 400 genotyped donors of the cohort, an average of about 240,000 unique TCR beta nucleotide sequences were sequenced per donor, roughly a sixth of them non-productive. Of the roughly 400 genotyped donors, 70% to 90% were placed in the genetic ancestry cluster associated with self-reported Caucasian donors. A later genetic analysis took genome-wide SNP genotypes for about 60% of the roughly 670 donors and used that subset as a discovery cohort. A later analysis re-examined previously published TCR beta repertoires from about 670 donors and added high-resolution HLA genotyping to investigate patterns of TCR occurrence. To predict cytomegalovirus infection status, the study combined high-throughput TCR immunosequencing, statistical association of individual TCRs with disease status, and machine learning. The study aimed to test whether signatures of past pathogen exposure could be identified by cataloging public T cell receptors. Every discovery cohort repertoire had been produced on one sequencing platform. A separate validation cohort of more than 100 different subjects was used in addition to the roughly 700-subject first cohort. An earlier analysis of 500 to 750 of the donors applied high-throughput TCR beta sequencing to assess whether each TCR beta V gene segment acted as functional or pseudogenic. HLA typing covered class I and class II loci at four-digit resolution. Rather than drawing on any new phenotypic data, the later analysis identified candidate immune exposures from TCR beta sequences and the way those sequences occurred across donors. Donor age, sex, ethnicity and CMV serostatus were compiled alongside the repertoire data. Typing coverage differed by locus: A, B, C, DRB1 and DQB1 were typed in about 620-630 donors, DQA1 in roughly 510, DPA1 in 606, and DPB1 in 450 to 490.

Library prep was done by the immunoSEQ multiplex PCR assay. A mixture of 60 forward primers for TCR Vbeta segments and 13 reverse primers for TCR Jbeta segments was used in the multiplex PCR. The CDR3 region of rearranged TCR beta genes was amplified from genomic DNA by a multiplex PCR assay. On the Illumina HiSeq System, the amplified TCR beta libraries were sequenced as 87-base-pair reads. As for the authors' bioinformatics: In a later analysis, approximately 74 million unique TCR beta chains were counted across the approximately 640 repertoires, and around 11 million of these chains were shared by at least two donors. A nearest-neighbor algorithm error-corrected the raw reads and collapsed the reads into unique sequences, merging closely related sequences to remove PCR and sequencing errors. Alignment of CDR3 sequences to IMGT reference sequences was used to assign V, D and J gene segments. Each retained sequence needed at least a six-nucleotide match to both a V gene segment and a J gene segment. Rearrangements were called productive when the CDR3 lacked stop codons and stayed in frame with V and J; all others were non-productive. CDR3 was defined by IMGT convention, running from the second conserved V-encoded cysteine to the conserved J-encoded phenylalanine. The earlier analysis of approximately 500 of the donors excluded sequences that lacked an unambiguous match to a single V gene segment. In an earlier analysis of approximately 590 of the donors, V segments were called functional above 56.7% productive rearrangements and were called segregating when the between-donor standard deviation exceeded 5%. A statistical classification framework was built to diagnose cytomegalovirus status from the catalog of TCR beta chain sequences. V and J gene assignment, in a later analysis, came from comparing TCR nucleotide sequences with IMGT/GENE-DB human TR gene sequences. The TCRdist pipeline was used in a later analysis to assign CDR3 sequences and most-parsimonious VDJ recombination scenarios. In a later analysis, every TCR beta chain was defined by the combination of its CDR3 amino acid sequence and its V-gene family, and reads without a unique V-gene family were dropped. A later analysis removed 450 to 600 highly shared, low-generation-probability nucleotide sequences to deal with suspected cross-contamination and a sequencing artifact. A later analysis calculated a clonal expansion index for each public chain from normalized within-repertoire ranks of inferred template counts. In a later analysis, generation probabilities were computed using a VDJ recombination model fitted to out-of-frame rearrangements, and the results were checked against IGoR. In a later analysis, hypergeometric tests were used to score TCR-TCR, TCR-HLA and TCR-CMV co-occurrence, with a repertoire-size bias correction applied to TCR pairs. A later analysis estimated false discovery rates by permuting HLA or CMV assignments 20 times. In a later analysis, co-occurring TCRs were grouped with DBSCAN, and TCRdist sequence similarity was added when clustering was performed within HLA-allele-positive subsets. Co-occurrence clustering excluded repertoires with fewer than 30,000 or more than 120,000 public chains, plus five with anomalous nucleotide sharing. TCRdb re-hosts the immuneACCESS table, in-frame sequences only. Its copies lack some clones; in the studies checked, an unresolved V gene accounts for under half of them, and the cause for the rest is not known. V and J calls and clone size come straight from that table; D and trimming were deduced from the DNA. This sample holds some 170,000 clones; around four fifths were observed only once. About 1.3% of the sample belongs to the ten largest clones.

From cysteine to phenylalanine, the CDR3 is 17 amino acids long. Only the CDR3 DNA is retained, 51 bases long and in frame from the first base. Looking up the germline V gene yields CDR1 MGHDK and CDR2 SYGVNS. Trimming costs V 4 bases and J 0 bases, and their ends lie 18 bases apart. Details on this clone: Its antigen has not been determined. No base quality information exists; no much larger clone differs at one position.

Results the study describes overall, beyond this receptor: A cluster of highly shared sequence variants was judged likely to be a technical artifact of the sequencing pipeline. In a later analysis, HLA-associated TCR beta chains were found to be more clonally expanded and to have lower generation probabilities than equally common non-associated chains. Because counts were too low, more than 15 rarely observed V segments, including chromosome 9 orphons, were left out of the earlier analysis of 500 to 650 of the donors. The classifier was reported to diagnose cytomegalovirus status with high specificity and sensitivity in both the original cohort and the validation cohort. It was suggested by the authors that the approach could potentially be generalized to other disease states and immunological phenotypes. Linkage disequilibrium might explain the correlated functional status among segregating V segments, but an unknown experimental factor could not be excluded. Presence/absence analyses assumed roughly uniform sequencing depth across donors, an assumption that may not hold. Broadly in line with IMGT annotations, most TCR beta V segments showed up in productive rearrangements about 90% or about 30% of the time in an earlier analysis of around 600 of the donors. Assigning TCR associations to individual alleles was difficult when HLA alleles, especially DR and DQ, strongly co-occurred. In this cohort, only TCR beta chains were sequenced, and detectable features were limited by the absence of alpha or paired-chain data. Most TCR sequences were seen in very few donors, while some public TCRs were found in many individuals. Because HLA typing was missing for some donors at each locus, association tests included only the typed subset. Because the 87-base-pair reads could not distinguish some IMGT-functional V segments, including TRBV6-2 and TRBV6-3, those segments were excluded. A later analysis associated 15,000 or so TCR beta sequences with specific HLA alleles at a false discovery rate of 0.05. In a later analysis, several top co-occurrence clusters were reported to appear linked to parvovirus B19, influenza, CMV and Epstein-Barr virus. A few of the identified cytomegalovirus-associated TCR beta chains were confirmed in vitro to be specific for cytomegalovirus antigens. In a later genetic analysis, fewer N-insertions in productive TCRs were reported among donors in an Asian-associated ancestry cluster than the roughly 700-donor mean. The only immune exposure information available for the cohort was CMV serostatus. In a later analysis, TCR association rates were found to vary across HLA loci, with the most associated TCRs seen for DRB1 alleles and the fewest for HLA-C alleles. A total of 150 to 200 TCR beta chains were listed by the study as associated with cytomegalovirus. A further reported finding was that TCR beta sequences accurately predicted the HLA-A and HLA-B alleles for most subjects in the first cohort. A later genetic analysis associated a missense DCLRE1C variant with V-gene and J-gene trimming of TCR beta chains, and an independent cohort replicated the association. In a later analysis, most CMV-associated TCR beta chains were found to appear HLA-restricted, with HLA associations seemingly driven largely by CMV exposure.

In total, roughly 670 healthy bone marrow donors made up the cohort. All cohort members were sampled while nominally healthy, although unrecorded immune exposures were likely present. The donor tested CMV seronegative, placing the donor among the 350 or so seronegative members of the cohort. A peripheral blood sample was collected from each donor, and TCR beta sequencing was performed on peripheral blood mononuclear cells. Genomic DNA was extracted from the blood cell samples with the Qiagen DNeasy Blood Extraction Kit. Input material: PBMCs. The chain is assembled from TRBV25-1 and TRBJ2-5; 6 matching bases give a weak D call of TRBD2. The clonotype originates from a woman between 50 and 59 years old in good health and CMV-seronegative. The sequenced DNA is TGTGCCAGCAGTGCTCCCCGGGGGAGCGAGTACCAAGAGACCCAGTACTTC. Its protein reads: CASSAPRGSEYQETQYF.